The rows below give T cell receptor beta chains drawn from one sample of a study of blood T cell repertoires in COVID-19. Sequencing used immunoSEQ multiplex PCR; TCRdb keeps in-frame clones, though not all of them. The sample has about 12,000 clones, just over 70% seen once. What was sequenced was peripheral blood. These receptors came from a man aged 55 to 69 with COVID-19, enrolled during active disease. The conserved cysteine and the conserved F or W are not part of the CDR3 here. Expanded clones are given a class, and other clones once, few, many or no size at all.

v_call | clone_size | cdr3_aa
TRBV19 | - | ASSIARGLQPQH
TRBV9 | - | ASSVFPGNTEAF
TRBV5-4 | - | ASQPSGGWADTQY
TRBV10-3 | - | AISGGQSFRVNTEAF
TRBV18 | - | ASSMGTAFRDTQY
TRBV27 | - | ASSNGQGRAADEAF
TRBV5-4 | - | ASSLHRFPSSYEQY
TRBV27 | few | ASSKQGFGTEAF
TRBV28 | - | ASKPGHGSGYT
TRBV28 | - | ASSSDTTGRKYGYT
TRBV2 | - | ASSGTLSGGRAYEQY
TRBV13 | - | ASSPGPRGRSEKLF
TRBV6-1 | - | ASSEQSYEQY
TRBV7-9 | once | ASSLGQFNTEAF
TRBV19 | - | ASSIDGALTQY
TRBV5-4 | few | ASSGQGGPSGNTIY
TRBV7-9 | - | ASSPGTGGVPQH
TRBV12-3/TRBV12-4 | - | ASRTGVGELF
TRBV12-5 | few | ASALSQGTDNSPLH
TRBV11-2 | - | ASRPVLSESYEQY
TRBV7-9 | - | ASSLGLIGTNEKLF
TRBV29-1 | - | SVERLAGGTGEQF
TRBV19 | - | ASSISTGATYEQY
TRBV5-4 | - | ASSDSYTEAF
TRBV7-2 | - | ASSWGVDGLWGGYT
TRBV4-3 | - | ASSQALAGGPGELF
TRBV27 | - | ASSSRQGAREKLF